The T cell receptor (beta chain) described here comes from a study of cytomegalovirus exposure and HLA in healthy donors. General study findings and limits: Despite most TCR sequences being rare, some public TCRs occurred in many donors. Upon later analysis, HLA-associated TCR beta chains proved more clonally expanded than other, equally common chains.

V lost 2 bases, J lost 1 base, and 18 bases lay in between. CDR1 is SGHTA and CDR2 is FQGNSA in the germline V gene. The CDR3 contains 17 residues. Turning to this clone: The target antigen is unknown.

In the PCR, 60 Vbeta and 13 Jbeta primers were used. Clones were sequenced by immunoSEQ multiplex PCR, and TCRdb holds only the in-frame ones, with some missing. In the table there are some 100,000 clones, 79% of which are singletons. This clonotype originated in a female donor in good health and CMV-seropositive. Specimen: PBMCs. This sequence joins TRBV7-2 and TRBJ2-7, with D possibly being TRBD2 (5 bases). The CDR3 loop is CASSLLSGPLKSYEQYF. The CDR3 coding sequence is TGTGCCAGCAGCTTACTGAGCGGTCCCCTAAAATCCTACGAGCAGTACTTC.